The clone carrying this T cell receptor (beta chain) was seen ten or more times. This specimen comes from a study of early T cells in non-severe SARS-CoV-2 infection. TCRdb fed the 5' RACE reads into MiXCR, producing one record per CDR3 protein. The data hold tens of thousands of distinct CDR3 sequences, with about 9.9% observed a single time. The CDR3 is made up of 11 amino acids. The ends were cut back, 6 bases at V and 8 bases at J, with 7 bases in the middle. CDR1 MNHEY and CDR2 SVGAGI come from the germline V gene. The V gene is TRBV6-5, the J gene TRBJ1-4, with D hard to call. The TCR originated in an adult who was a healthcare worker with PCR-confirmed SARS-CoV-2 infection or an uninfected control (not recorded which). The sequenced material came from whole blood. Here the CDR3 DNA reads TGTGCCAGCAGGGGTGGAGAAAAACTGTTTTTT. Amino acids: CASRGGEKLFF.